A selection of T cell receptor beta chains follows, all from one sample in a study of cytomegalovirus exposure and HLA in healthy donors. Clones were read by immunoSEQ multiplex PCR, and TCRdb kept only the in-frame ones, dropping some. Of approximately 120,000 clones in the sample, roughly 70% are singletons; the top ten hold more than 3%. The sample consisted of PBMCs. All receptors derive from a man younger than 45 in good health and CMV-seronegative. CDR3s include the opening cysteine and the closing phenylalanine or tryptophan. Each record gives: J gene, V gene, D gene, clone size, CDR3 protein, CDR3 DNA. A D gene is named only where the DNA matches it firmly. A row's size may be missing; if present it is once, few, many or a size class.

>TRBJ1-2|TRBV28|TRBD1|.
CASSPGQLNYGYTF
TGTGCCAGCAGTCCGGGACAGCTGAACTATGGCTACACCTTC
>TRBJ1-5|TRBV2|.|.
CASTEFDQPQHF
TGTGCCAGCACTGAATTCGATCAGCCCCAGCATTTT
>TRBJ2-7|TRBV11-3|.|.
CASSLGGEYEQYF
TGTGCCAGCAGCTTAGGCGGGGAGTACGAGCAGTACTTC
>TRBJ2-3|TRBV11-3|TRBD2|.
CASSPGGGKTDTQYF
TGTGCCAGCAGCCCGGGGGGGGGCAAGACAGATACGCAGTATTTT
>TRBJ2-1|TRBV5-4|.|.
CASSLGDYNEQFF
TGTGCCAGCAGCTTGGGAGACTACAATGAGCAGTTCTTC
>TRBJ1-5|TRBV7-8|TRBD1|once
CASSLARFRGRIQPQHF
TGTGCCAGCAGCTTAGCGCGTTTCAGGGGGCGCATTCAGCCCCAGCATTTT
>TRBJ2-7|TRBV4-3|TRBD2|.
CASSLHPPTSGPYEQYF
TGCGCCAGCAGCCTACACCCCCCGACTAGCGGCCCCTACGAGCAGTACTTC
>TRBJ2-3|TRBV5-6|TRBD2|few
CASSSGLVRSDTQYF
TGTGCCAGCAGCTCGGGACTAGTGAGGTCCGATACGCAGTATTTT
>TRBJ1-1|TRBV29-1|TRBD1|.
CSVESRRRTGVPSTEAFF
TGCAGCGTTGAGTCTCGCCGGCGGACAGGGGTCCCCAGCACTGAAGCTTTCTTT
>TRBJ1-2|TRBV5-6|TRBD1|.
CASSLDRGQANYGYTF
TGTGCCAGCAGCTTGGATCGAGGACAGGCGAACTATGGCTACACCTTC
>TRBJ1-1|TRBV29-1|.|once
CSVSETGPHTEAFF
TGCAGCGTTTCTGAGACAGGACCCCACACTGAAGCTTTCTTT
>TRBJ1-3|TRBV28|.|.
CASTGSSGNTIYF
TGTGCCAGCACAGGGTCTAGTGGAAACACCATATATTTT
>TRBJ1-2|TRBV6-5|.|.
CASGELGYYGYTF
TGTGCCTCCGGGGAACTGGGTTACTATGGCTACACCTTC
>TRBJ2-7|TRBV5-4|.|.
CASSSSTALPYEQYF
TGTGCCAGCAGCTCTTCGACAGCCCTTCCCTACGAGCAGTACTTC
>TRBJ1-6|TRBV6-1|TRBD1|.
CASSFQGGYNSPLHF
TGTGCCAGCAGTTTCCAGGGGGGATATAATTCACCCCTCCACTTT
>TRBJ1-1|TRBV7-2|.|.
CASSLQGGVPTEAFF
TGTGCCAGCAGCTTACAAGGGGGGGTCCCCACTGAAGCTTTCTTT
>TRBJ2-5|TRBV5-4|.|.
CASSPGGGETQYF
TGTGCCAGCAGCCCCGGGGGAGGTGAGACCCAGTACTTC
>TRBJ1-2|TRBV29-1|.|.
CSVDILVQGFDGYTF
TGCAGCGTTGACATTTTGGTACAGGGATTTGATGGCTACACCTTC
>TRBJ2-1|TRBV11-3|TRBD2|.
CASSLAGRGGRNEQFF
TGTGCCAGCAGCTTAGCCGGGCGGGGGGGCCGGAATGAGCAGTTCTTC
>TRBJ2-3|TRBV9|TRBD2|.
CASSVRPRGESTDTQYF
TGTGCCAGCAGCGTGAGACCTCGGGGGGAGTCTACAGATACGCAGTATTTT
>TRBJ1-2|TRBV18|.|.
CASSPSRGDGYTF
TGTGCCAGCTCACCATCAAGGGGCGATGGCTACACCTTC
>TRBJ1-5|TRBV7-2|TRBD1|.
CASSLKTGGVGPQHF
TGTGCCAGCAGCTTGAAGACAGGGGGCGTCGGCCCCCAGCATTTT
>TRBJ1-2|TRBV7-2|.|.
CASSLEIGTAFNYGYTF
TGTGCCAGCAGCTTAGAAATAGGAACAGCCTTTAACTATGGCTACACCTTC
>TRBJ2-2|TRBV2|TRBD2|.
CATGASGGAYGELFF
TGTGCCACCGGAGCCAGCGGGGGGGCTTACGGGGAGCTGTTTTTT
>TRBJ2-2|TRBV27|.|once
CASSLVVSGELFF
TGTGCCAGCAGTTTAGTAGTCTCCGGGGAGCTGTTTTTT
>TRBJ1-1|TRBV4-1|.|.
CASSQEVEADLNTEAFF
TGCGCCAGCAGCCAAGAAGTTGAGGCAGATTTAAACACTGAAGCTTTCTTT
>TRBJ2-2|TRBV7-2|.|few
CASSREVGASGELFF
TGTGCCAGCAGCCGCGAGGTGGGGGCCTCCGGGGAGCTGTTTTTT
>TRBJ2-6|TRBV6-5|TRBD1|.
CASSTGQEIANVLTF
TGTGCCAGCAGCACGGGACAGGAAATTGCCAACGTCCTGACTTTC
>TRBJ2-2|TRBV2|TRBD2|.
CASGAGTSGEIGELFF
TGTGCCAGCGGCGCAGGGACTAGCGGGGAAATCGGGGAGCTGTTTTTT
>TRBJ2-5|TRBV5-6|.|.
CASRLIGGLRGETQYF
TGTGCCAGCCGATTAATCGGGGGGCTTCGGGGTGAGACCCAGTACTTC
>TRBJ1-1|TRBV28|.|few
CAAVTSGVRTEAFF
TGTGCCGCCGTAACCTCAGGGGTACGAACTGAAGCTTTCTTT
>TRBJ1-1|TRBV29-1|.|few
CSAVGDLNTEAFF
TGCAGCGCCGTCGGGGATTTGAACACTGAAGCTTTCTTT
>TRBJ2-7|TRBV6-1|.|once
CASSEGVIYEQYF
TGTGCCAGCAGTGAAGGAGTTATTTACGAGCAGTACTTC
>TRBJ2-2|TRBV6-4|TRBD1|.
CASSDSTGGDTGELFF
TGTGCCAGCAGTGACTCGACAGGGGGCGACACCGGGGAGCTGTTTTTT
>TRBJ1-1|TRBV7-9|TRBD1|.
CASGSTGGETEAFF
TGTGCCAGCGGCTCGACAGGGGGAGAGACTGAAGCTTTCTTT
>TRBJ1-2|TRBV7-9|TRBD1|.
CASTRGSYPGDGYTF
TGTGCCAGCACCAGGGGGTCCTACCCAGGAGATGGCTACACCTTC
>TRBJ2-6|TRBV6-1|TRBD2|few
CASTRDYSGANVLTF
TGTGCCAGCACAAGGGACTACTCTGGGGCCAACGTCCTGACTTTC
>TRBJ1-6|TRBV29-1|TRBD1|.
CSVRWGQDNSPLHF
TGCAGCGTCCGTTGGGGACAGGATAATTCACCCCTCCACTTT
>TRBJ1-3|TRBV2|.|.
CASSVENSGNTIYF
TGTGCCAGCAGTGTAGAAAACTCTGGAAACACCATATATTTT
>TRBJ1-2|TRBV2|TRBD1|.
CASFEDRGRSYGYTF
TGTGCCAGCTTTGAGGACAGGGGACGCTCCTATGGCTACACCTTC
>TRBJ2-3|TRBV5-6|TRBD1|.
CASSLSRGDTQYF
TGTGCCAGCAGCTTGAGCAGGGGGGATACGCAGTATTTT
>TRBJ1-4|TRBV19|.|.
CASSITSSGEKLFF
TGTGCCAGTAGTATTACAAGCTCCGGGGAAAAACTGTTTTTT
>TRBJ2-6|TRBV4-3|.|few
CASSQDVSAGANVLTF
TGCGCCAGCAGCCAAGATGTATCTGCTGGGGCCAACGTCCTGACTTTC
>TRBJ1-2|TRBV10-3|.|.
CAISESQGGGYTF
TGTGCCATCAGTGAGTCCCAGGGTGGAGGCTACACCTTC
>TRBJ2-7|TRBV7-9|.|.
CASSPLSYEQYF
TGTGCCAGCAGCCCCCTATCCTACGAGCAGTACTTC